This TCR beta chain was sequenced during a study of T cells in Graves' hyperthyroidism and ophthalmopathy. General observations from the study: Blood also carried most thyroid clonotypes expanded above 0.001.

Germline trimming cut 5 bases from V and 1 base from J; bases unmatched to any gene: 8. The germline gives CDR1 GTSNPN, CDR2 SVGIG (reference sequence). The CDR3 is 14 residues long. In its sample, this clonotype was seen many times. Its antigen is currently unknown. RNA transcripts were the template for amplifying TCR beta CDR3 regions. Researchers ran a first-round RT-PCR on the TCR CDR3 using the HTBI primer set. TCRdb ran MiXCR on the multiplex PCR reads and lists one entry per CDR3 protein. The data contain about 720,000 distinct CDR3 sequences, about 17% of them seen just once; the ten biggest clones take up around 17%.

This sequence joins TRBV30 and TRBJ2-7; 7 bases are a match to TRBD1. The sequenced material came from blood. The source is a woman between 45 and 65 years old with Graves' hyperthyroidism that later progressed to Graves' ophthalmopathy. The chain's CDR3 is CAWGEGQHSYEQYF. CDR3 DNA sequence: TGTGCCTGGGGAGAGGGACAGCATTCCTACGAGCAGTACTTC. The complete variable domain, with remaining parts taken from reference TRBV30 and TRBJ2-7, reads SQTIHQWPATLVQPVGSPLSLECTVEGTSNPNLYWYRQAAGRGLQLLFYSVGIGQISSEVPQNLSASRPQDRQFILSSKKLLLSDSGFYLCAWGEGQHSYEQYFGPGTRLTVT.